This T cell receptor beta chain was profiled in a study of blood T cells in healthy people across ages. About this clonotype itself: Its target is not known.

PCR was performed a second time for about 7 to 12 cycles using a sample-barcoded 5' primer and a J-beta primer mix. TCRdb reprocessed the 5' RACE reads with MiXCR, giving one entry per CDR3 protein. The sample carries about 650,000 distinct CDR3 sequences, 32% recorded once. Whole-study results and caveats: TCR beta diversity per million T cells fell roughly linearly with age.

The TCR originated in a woman aged 80 or over in good health. Source material: blood.

The CDR3 nucleotides are TGTGCCAGCACTGGACAGCCGCCCGCGGGCGCTGAAGCTTTCTTT. This encodes CASTGQPPAGAEAFF. The chain couples TRBV2 to TRBJ1-1; D might be TRBD1 (6 bases). The CDR3 runs to 15 residues. V dropped 7 bases and J dropped 6 bases, with 21 bases sitting between them. Per the germline V gene, CDR1 is SNHLY and CDR2 is FYNNEI.